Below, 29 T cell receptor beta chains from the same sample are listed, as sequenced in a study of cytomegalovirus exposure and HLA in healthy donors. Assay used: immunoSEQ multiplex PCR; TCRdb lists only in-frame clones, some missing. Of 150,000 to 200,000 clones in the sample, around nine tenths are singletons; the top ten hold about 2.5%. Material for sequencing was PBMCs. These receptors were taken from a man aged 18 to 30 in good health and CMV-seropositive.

For the CDR3, the DNA is TGTGCCAGCTCACCACAAAGCGGGGGGGAAGTGACCCAGTACTTC. Encoded protein: CASSPQSGGEVTQYF. V usage is TRBV18 and J usage is TRBJ2-5, with 10 nucleotides matching TRBD2. This CDR3 is built from 15 residues. V shed 1 base, J shed 7 bases, and the junction held 6 bases outside the gene matches. The germline gives CDR1 KGHSH, CDR2 LQKENI.

The CDR3 nucleotides read TGTGCCAGCAGCCCAGGGACGGGACTCAATCAGCCCCAGCATTTT. It yields the protein CASSPGTGLNQPQHF. The chain is built from TRBV9 and TRBJ1-5; a possible D gene is TRBD1 (5 bases). V was trimmed by 4 bases and J by 3 bases, leaving 14 bases between them. The CDR3 is 15 residues long. Germline V CDR1 and CDR2: SGDLS, YYNGEE.

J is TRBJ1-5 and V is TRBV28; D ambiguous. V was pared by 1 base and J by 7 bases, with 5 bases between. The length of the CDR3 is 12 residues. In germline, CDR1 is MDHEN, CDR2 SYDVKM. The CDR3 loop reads CASSLSVQPQHF. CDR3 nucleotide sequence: TGTGCCAGCAGTTTATCGGTCCAGCCCCAGCATTTT.

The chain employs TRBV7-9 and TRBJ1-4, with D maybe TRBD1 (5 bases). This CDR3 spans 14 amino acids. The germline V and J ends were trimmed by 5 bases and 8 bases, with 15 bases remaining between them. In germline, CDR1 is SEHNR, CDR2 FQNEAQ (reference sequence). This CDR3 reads CASSPRRDSEKLFF. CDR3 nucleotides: TGTGCCAGCAGCCCTCGAAGGGACTCGGAAAAACTGTTTTTT.

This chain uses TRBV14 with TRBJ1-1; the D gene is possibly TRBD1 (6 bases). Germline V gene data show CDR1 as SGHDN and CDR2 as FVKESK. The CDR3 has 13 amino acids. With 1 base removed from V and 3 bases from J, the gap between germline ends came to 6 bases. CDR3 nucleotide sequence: TGTGCCAGCAGCCAAGGGACAGACACTGAAGCTTTCTTT. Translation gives CASSQGTDTEAFF.

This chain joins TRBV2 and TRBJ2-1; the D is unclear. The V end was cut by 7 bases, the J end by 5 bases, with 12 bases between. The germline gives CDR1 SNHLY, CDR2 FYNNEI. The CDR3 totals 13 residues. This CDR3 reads CASMGWQNNEQFF. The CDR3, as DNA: TGTGCCAGCATGGGCTGGCAGAACAATGAGCAGTTCTTC.

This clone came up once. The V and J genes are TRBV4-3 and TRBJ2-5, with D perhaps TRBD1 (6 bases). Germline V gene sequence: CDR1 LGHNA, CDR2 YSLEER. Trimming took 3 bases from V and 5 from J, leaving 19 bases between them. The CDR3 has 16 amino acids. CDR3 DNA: TGCGCCAGCAGCCACACAGGGCAGGGGCAAGGGGAGACCCAGTACTTC. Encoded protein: CASSHTGQGQGETQYF.

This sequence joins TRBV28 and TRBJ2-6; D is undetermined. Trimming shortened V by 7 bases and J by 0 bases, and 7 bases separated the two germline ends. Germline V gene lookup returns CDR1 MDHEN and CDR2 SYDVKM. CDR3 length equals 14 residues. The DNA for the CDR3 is TGTGCCAGCAATTGGGCCTCTGGGGCCAACGTCCTGACTTTC. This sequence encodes CASNWASGANVLTF. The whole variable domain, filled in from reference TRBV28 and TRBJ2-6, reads DVKVTQSSRYLVKRTGEKVFLECVQDMDHENMFWYRQDPGLGLRLIYFSYDVKMKEKGDIPEGYSVSREKKERFSLILESASTNQTSMYLCASNWASGANVLTFGAGSRLTVL.

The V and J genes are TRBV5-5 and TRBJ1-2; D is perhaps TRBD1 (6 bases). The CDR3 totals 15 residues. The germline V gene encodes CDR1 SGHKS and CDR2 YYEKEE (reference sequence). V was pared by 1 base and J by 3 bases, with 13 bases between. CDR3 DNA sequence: TGTGCCAGCAGCTTGTTGTTGGCAGGGGACTATGGCTACACCTTC. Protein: CASSLLLAGDYGYTF.

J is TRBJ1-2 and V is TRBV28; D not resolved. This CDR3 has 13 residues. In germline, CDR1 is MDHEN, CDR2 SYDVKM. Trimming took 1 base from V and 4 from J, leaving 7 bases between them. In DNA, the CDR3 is TGTGCCAGCAGTTTATCATACGGCTATGGCTACACCTTC. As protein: CASSLSYGYGYTF.

In DNA, the CDR3 is TGCGCCAGCAGCTTGGGAGGACTTCCGAACACCGGGGAGCTGTTTTTT. Translating gives CASSLGGLPNTGELFF. V usage is TRBV5-1 and J usage is TRBJ2-2; the D gene is possibly TRBD2 (5 bases). Trimming took 0 bases from V and 0 from J, leaving 9 bases between them. The CDR3 runs 16 residues. The germline V gene has CDR1 SGHRS and CDR2 YFSETQ.

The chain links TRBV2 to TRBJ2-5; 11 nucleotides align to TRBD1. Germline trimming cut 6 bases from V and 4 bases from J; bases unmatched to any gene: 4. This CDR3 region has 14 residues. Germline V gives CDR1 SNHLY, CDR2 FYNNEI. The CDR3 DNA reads TGTGCCAGCAGCCGGGACAGGGGGAGAGAGACCCAGTACTTC. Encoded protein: CASSRDRGRETQYF. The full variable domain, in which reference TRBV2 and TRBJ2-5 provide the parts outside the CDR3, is EPEVTQTPSHQVTQMGQEVILRCVPISNHLYFYWYRQILGQKVEFLVSFYNNEISEKSEIFDDQFSVERPDGSNFTLKIRSTKLEDSAMYFCASSRDRGRETQYFGPGTRLLVL.

CDR3: CATSRTLITSYQETQYF. The CDR3 nucleotides are TGTGCCACCAGCAGAACTCTAATTACCTCGTACCAAGAGACCCAGTACTTC. The chain joins TRBV15 to TRBJ2-5; D ambiguous. The length of the CDR3 is 17 residues. With 2 bases removed from V and 0 bases from J, the gap between germline ends came to 16 bases. Germline-derived CDR1 and CDR2 are LNHNV and YYDKDF (reference sequence).

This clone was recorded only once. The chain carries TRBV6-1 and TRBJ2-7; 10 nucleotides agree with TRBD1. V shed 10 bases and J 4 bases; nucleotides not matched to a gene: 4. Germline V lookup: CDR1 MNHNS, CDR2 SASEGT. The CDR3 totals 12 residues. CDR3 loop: CAIGTGAYEQYF. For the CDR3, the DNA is TGTGCCATTGGGACAGGGGCTTACGAGCAGTACTTC.

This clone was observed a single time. CDR3 amino acids: CASSSRGGIMNTEAFF. CDR3 nucleotide sequence: TGTGCCAGCAGCTCACGGGGAGGGATCATGAACACTGAAGCTTTCTTT. J is TRBJ1-1 and V is TRBV5-6; D unclear. Germline lookup yields CDR1 SGHDT and CDR2 YYEEEE. The ends were cut back, 3 bases at V and 0 bases at J, with 15 bases in the middle. The CDR3 is made up of 16 amino acids.

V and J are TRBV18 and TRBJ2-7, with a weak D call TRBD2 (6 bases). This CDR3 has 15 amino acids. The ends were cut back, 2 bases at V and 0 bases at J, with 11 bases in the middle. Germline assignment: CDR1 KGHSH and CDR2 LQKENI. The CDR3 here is CASSPKAGSSYEQYF. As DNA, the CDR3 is TGTGCCAGCTCACCAAAGGCGGGGAGCTCCTACGAGCAGTACTTC.

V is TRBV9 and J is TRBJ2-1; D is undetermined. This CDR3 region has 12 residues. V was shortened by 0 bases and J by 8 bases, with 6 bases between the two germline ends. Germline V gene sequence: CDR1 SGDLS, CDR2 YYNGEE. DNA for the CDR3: TGTGCCAGCAGCGTAGGTCAGGATGAGCAGTTCTTC. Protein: CASSVGQDEQFF.

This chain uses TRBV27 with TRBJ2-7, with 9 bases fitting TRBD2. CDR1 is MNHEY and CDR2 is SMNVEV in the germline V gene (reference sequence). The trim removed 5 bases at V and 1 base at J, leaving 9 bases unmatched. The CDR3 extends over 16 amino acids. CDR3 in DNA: TGTGCCAGCAGTCCCACCCCTAGCGGGATTTCCTACGAGCAGTACTTC. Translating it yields CASSPTPSGISYEQYF.

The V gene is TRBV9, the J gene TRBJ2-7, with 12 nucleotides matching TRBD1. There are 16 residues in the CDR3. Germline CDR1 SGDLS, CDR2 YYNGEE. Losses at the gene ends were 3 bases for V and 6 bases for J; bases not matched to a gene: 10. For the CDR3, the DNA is TGTGCCAGCAGCGCCACTCCGGGACAGGGGGCCGGCGAGCAGTACTTC. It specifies CASSATPGQGAGEQYF.

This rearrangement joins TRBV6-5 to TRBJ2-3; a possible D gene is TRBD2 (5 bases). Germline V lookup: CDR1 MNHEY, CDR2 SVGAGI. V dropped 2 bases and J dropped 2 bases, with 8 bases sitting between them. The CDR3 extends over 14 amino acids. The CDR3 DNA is TGTGCCAGCAGTTACATGCGGGCCACAGATACGCAGTATTTT. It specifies CASSYMRATDTQYF.

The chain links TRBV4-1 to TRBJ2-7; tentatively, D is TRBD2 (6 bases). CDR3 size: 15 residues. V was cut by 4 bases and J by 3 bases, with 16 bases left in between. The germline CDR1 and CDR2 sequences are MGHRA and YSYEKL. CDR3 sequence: CASSLGVGGDYEQYF. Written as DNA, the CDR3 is TGCGCCAGCAGCCTCGGGGTCGGGGGTGACTACGAGCAGTACTTC.

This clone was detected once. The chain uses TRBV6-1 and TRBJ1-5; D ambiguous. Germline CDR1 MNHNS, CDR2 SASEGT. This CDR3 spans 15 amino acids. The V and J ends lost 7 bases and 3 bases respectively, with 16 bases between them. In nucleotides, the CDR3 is TGTGCCAGCACCCGGATGGGAGACACCAATCAGCCCCAGCATTTT. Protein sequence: CASTRMGDTNQPQHF.

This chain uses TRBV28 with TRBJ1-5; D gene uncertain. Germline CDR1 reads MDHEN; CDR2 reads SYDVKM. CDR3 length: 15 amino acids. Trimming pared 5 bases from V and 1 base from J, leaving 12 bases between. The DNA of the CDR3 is TGTGCCAGCAGTCGCCCCTACGGGAGCAATCAGCCCCAGCATTTT. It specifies CASSRPYGSNQPQHF.

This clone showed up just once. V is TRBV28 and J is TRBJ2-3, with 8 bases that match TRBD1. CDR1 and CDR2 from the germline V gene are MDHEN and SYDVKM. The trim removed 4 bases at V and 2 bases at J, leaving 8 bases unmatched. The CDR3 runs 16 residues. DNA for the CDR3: TGTGCCAGCAGTTACGGACAGGGTTGGGTCACAGATACGCAGTATTTT. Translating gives CASSYGQGWVTDTQYF.

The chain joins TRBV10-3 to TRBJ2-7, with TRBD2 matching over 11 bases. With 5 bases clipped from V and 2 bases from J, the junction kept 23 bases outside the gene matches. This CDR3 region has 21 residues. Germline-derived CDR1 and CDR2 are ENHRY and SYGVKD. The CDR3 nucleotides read TGTGCCATCAGTATCTCGCCCGGACTAGCGGGCGAATCCTCCCTTCCCTACGAGCAGTACTTC. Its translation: CAISISPGLAGESSLPYEQYF.

DNA of the CDR3: TGTGCCAGCAGCCAGGGGCCCGGGGAAAAACTGTTTTTT. Residues: CASSQGPGEKLFF. The rearrangement uses TRBV14 and TRBJ1-4; D might be TRBD1 (5 bases). The CDR3 extends over 13 amino acids. Per the germline V gene, CDR1 is SGHDN and CDR2 is FVKESK. Trimming cost V 3 bases and J 8 bases, with 10 bases left between them.

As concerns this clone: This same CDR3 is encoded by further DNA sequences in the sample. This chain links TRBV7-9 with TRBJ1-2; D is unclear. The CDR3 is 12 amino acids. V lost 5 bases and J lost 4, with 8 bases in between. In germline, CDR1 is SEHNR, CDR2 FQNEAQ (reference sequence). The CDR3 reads CASSPTVYGYTF. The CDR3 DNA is TGTGCCAGCAGCCCAACTGTCTATGGCTACACCTTC.

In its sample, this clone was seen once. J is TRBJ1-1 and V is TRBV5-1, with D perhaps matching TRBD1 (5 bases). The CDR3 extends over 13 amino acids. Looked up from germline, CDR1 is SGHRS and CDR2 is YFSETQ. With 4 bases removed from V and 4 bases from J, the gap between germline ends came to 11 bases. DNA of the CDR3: TGCGCCAGCAGCCCGCGGGGGGGCACTGAAGCTTTCTTT. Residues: CASSPRGGTEAFF. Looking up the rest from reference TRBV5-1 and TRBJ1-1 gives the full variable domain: KAGVTQTPRYLIKTRGQQVTLSCSPISGHRSVSWYQQTPGQGLQFLFEYFSETQRNKGNFPGRFSGRQFSNSRSEMNVSTLELGDSALYLCASSPRGGTEAFFGQGTRLTVV.

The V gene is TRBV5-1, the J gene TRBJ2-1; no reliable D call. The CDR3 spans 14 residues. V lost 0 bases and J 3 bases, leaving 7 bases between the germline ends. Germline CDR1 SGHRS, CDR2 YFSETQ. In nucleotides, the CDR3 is TGCGCCAGCAGCTTGGTTGCAGACTACAATGAGCAGTTCTTC. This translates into CASSLVADYNEQFF. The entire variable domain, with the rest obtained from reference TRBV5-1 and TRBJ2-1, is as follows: KAGVTQTPRYLIKTRGQQVTLSCSPISGHRSVSWYQQTPGQGLQFLFEYFSETQRNKGNFPGRFSGRQFSNSRSEMNVSTLELGDSALYLCASSLVADYNEQFFGPGTRLTVL.